This TCR beta chain was recorded in a study of T cells expressing NK-cell markers. The overall study: The study drew TCR beta repertoires from sorted CD3+CD56+NKG2C+, CD3+CD56+NKG2C- and CD3+CD56-NKG2C+ T cells.

The CDR3 contains 12 residues. Germline V gene data show CDR1 as MNHEY and CDR2 as SVGEGT. On this clonotype: Its antigen is unidentified.

Whole-study findings and limits: These same clonotypes (in several donors) also led the CD3+CD56-NKG2C+ fraction. A range of about 1.0-8% of CD8+ T cells consisted of dominant NKG2C+ clonotypes in 5 to 7 donors.

TCRdb re-called the 5' RACE reads and shows each CDR3 protein once, DNA omitted. The specimen's table records about 460,000 distinct CDR3 sequences. The rearrangement uses TRBV6-2 or TRBV6-3 and TRBJ2-1. The sequenced sample consisted of blood T cells: a sorted CD56 or NKG2C T cell subset, CD4+ or CD8+ T cells, or bulk PBMC T cells (not recorded which). The clonotype originates from a woman between 45 and 60 years old in good health. CDR3 sequence: CASSYDANEQFF.